The rows below give T cell receptor beta chains drawn from one sample of a study of T cells in Graves' hyperthyroidism and ophthalmopathy. TCRdb called the multiplex PCR reads again in MiXCR, with one record for every CDR3 protein. The table lists 400,000 to 500,000 distinct CDR3 sequences, roughly 15% of them singletons. The sample consisted of blood. Receptors were obtained from a woman aged 18 to 35 with Graves' hyperthyroidism. Both conserved end residues are trimmed from each CDR3.

J,V,CDR3
TRBJ1-1,TRBV18,ASSPSAGTNTEAF
TRBJ1-1,TRBV6-2/TRBV6-3,ASSYAFWGRGNTEAF
TRBJ2-3,TRBV12-3/TRBV12-4,ASSWLTGTGDTDTQY
TRBJ1-5,TRBV12-3/TRBV12-4,ASSFGGAGSKPQH
TRBJ1-1,TRBV28,ASSPDPQGNMNTEAF
TRBJ1-2,TRBV3-1,ASSPPGTDYGYT
TRBJ2-1,TRBV11-2,ASSARQGLYNEQF
TRBJ2-6,TRBV20-1,SARTSGNSGANVLT
TRBJ2-4,TRBV12-3/TRBV12-4,ASSFFGTGNIQY
TRBJ2-7,TRBV6-5,ASSYSRASYEQY
TRBJ1-2,TRBV27,ASRGSFTRTGGDDGYT
TRBJ2-7,TRBV10-3,AISEEVGNEQY